A selection of T cell receptor beta chains follows, all from one sample in a study of resident and recirculating memory T cells in vitiligo. Sequencing was performed with immunoSEQ multiplex PCR; in TCRdb, only in-frame clones are kept and a portion is missing. Of tens of thousands of clones in the sample, roughly 94% are singletons; the top ten hold roughly 5%. The sequencing input was blood. These receptors were obtained from a male donor with vitiligo. The CDR3 runs from the conserved cysteine through the conserved F or W. A D gene is named only where the DNA matches it firmly. Only some rows state a clone size, as once, few, many or a class for expanded clones.

V gene,clone size,CDR3 length,J gene,D gene,CDR3 DNA,CDR3 protein
TRBV5-1,-,15,TRBJ1-3,TRBD1,TGCGCCAGCGGCGAGGGGGCGTCCTCTGGAAACACCATATATTTT,CASGEGASSGNTIYF
TRBV30,-,13,TRBJ1-2,-,TGTGCCTGGTCTCGTGGGGAAGGGGATGGCTACACCTTC,CAWSRGEGDGYTF
TRBV5-1,-,16,TRBJ2-7,-,TGCGCCAGCAGCTCTCTGCCCCAGGGGCAATCCGACGAGCAGTACTTC,CASSSLPQGQSDEQYF
TRBV10-1,-,13,TRBJ2-7,-,TGCGCCAGCAGTGTAGCACAGGGAGGGGAGCAGTACTTC,CASSVAQGGEQYF
TRBV18,-,12,TRBJ2-1,-,TGTGCCAGCTCACCAGGAGGGGATGAGCAGTTCTTC,CASSPGGDEQFF
TRBV7-2,-,12,TRBJ2-5,-,TGTGCCAGCAGCCTTCTAAAAGAGACCCAGTACTTC,CASSLLKETQYF
TRBV18,-,14,TRBJ2-7,-,TGTGCCAGCTCACCACCTAGGCCCCCCGGGGAGCAGTACTTC,CASSPPRPPGEQYF
TRBV28,-,16,TRBJ1-1,TRBD1,TGTGCCAGCAGTCCGAGGGGCTACAGGGGGCCAACTGAAGCTTTCTTT,CASSPRGYRGPTEAFF
TRBV7-9,-,14,TRBJ2-7,-,TGTGCCAGCAGCTTTGACAGCAACACCTACGAGCAGTACTTC,CASSFDSNTYEQYF
TRBV27,-,16,TRBJ2-5,TRBD2,TGTGCCAGCAGTTTGAGACTAGCGGTGGCCAGGGAGACCCAGTACTTC,CASSLRLAVARETQYF
TRBV28,-,13,TRBJ2-7,-,TGTGCCAGCAGGGTTGACAGTCTCTACGAGCAGTACTTC,CASRVDSLYEQYF
TRBV4-3,-,16,TRBJ2-7,TRBD2,TGCGCCAGCAGCCGAGGGACTAGCGGGACCTACTACGAGCAGTACTTC,CASSRGTSGTYYEQYF
TRBV6-1,-,13,TRBJ1-2,-,TGTGCCAGCAGTGAAATACTAGGGAATGGCTACACCTTC,CASSEILGNGYTF
TRBV27,-,17,TRBJ2-3,TRBD2,TGTGCCAGCAGTTTAGATAAAATCGGGGGGGGCCAAGATACGCAGTATTTT,CASSLDKIGGGQDTQYF
TRBV5-4,once,15,TRBJ2-7,TRBD1,TGTGCCAGCAGCTCGCCGGGACAGGGTAAATTGGAGCAGTACTTC,CASSSPGQGKLEQYF
TRBV28,once,14,TRBJ2-3,TRBD2,TGTGCCAGCAGTCCTAGCGGGCGCACAGATACGCAGTATTTT,CASSPSGRTDTQYF
TRBV9,once,13,TRBJ2-1,TRBD1,TGTGCCAGCAGCCCGACAGGGACCGGTGAGCAGTTCTTC,CASSPTGTGEQFF
TRBV27,-,12,TRBJ1-2,-,TGTGCCAGCAGTTTACCAGGGAATGGCTACACCTTC,CASSLPGNGYTF
TRBV10-3,-,8,TRBJ2-7,-,TGTGCCATCAGTATCCTTTACTTC,CAISILYF
TRBV7-2,-,17,TRBJ2-1,TRBD2,TGTGCCAGCAGCAACCCCGGGACTAGCGGGAGGGCCAGAGAGCAGTTCTTC,CASSNPGTSGRAREQFF
TRBV28,-,13,TRBJ1-2,-,TGTGCCAGCACCCTGCCAGGGTACTATGGCTACACCTTC,CASTLPGYYGYTF
TRBV10-3,-,14,TRBJ2-2,TRBD2,TGTGCCATCACTCCCGGGACTAGCCACGGGGAGCTGTTTTTT,CAITPGTSHGELFF
TRBV5-6,-,14,TRBJ2-3,-,TGTGCCAGCAGCATCGGACTGAGCACAGATACGCAGTATTTT,CASSIGLSTDTQYF
TRBV4-1,once,16,TRBJ2-7,TRBD1,TGCGCCAGCAGCCAACGGGCTCGGACAGGGGCCTACGAGCAGTACTTC,CASSQRARTGAYEQYF
TRBV28,-,13,TRBJ2-1,TRBD2,TGTGCCAGCAGTTTTCAAGCGGGAGACGAGCAGTTCTTC,CASSFQAGDEQFF
TRBV27,once,15,TRBJ2-4,-,TGTGCCAGCAGTTTAGACTTCTTAGCCAAAAACATTCAGTACTTC,CASSLDFLAKNIQYF
TRBV5-4,-,14,TRBJ2-7,-,TGTGCCAGCAGCCCCGCGGCCAGCAACTACGAGCAGTACTTC,CASSPAASNYEQYF
TRBV5-6,-,15,TRBJ2-7,TRBD1,TGTGCCAGCAGCTTCACGGGACAGGGAGCCTACGAGCAGTACTTC,CASSFTGQGAYEQYF
TRBV7-9,-,13,TRBJ2-1,-,TGTGCCAGCAGCTTAGCGGGCCAATCAGTGCAGTTCTTC,CASSLAGQSVQFF
TRBV6-5,-,13,TRBJ2-7,-,TGTGCCACCTCCCCAGGGGAGTCCTACGAGCAGTACTTC,CATSPGESYEQYF
TRBV11-2,-,13,TRBJ2-7,-,TGTGCCAGCAGCTCCCTTAGGGGCTACGAGCAGTACTTC,CASSSLRGYEQYF
TRBV6-6,-,14,TRBJ2-3,TRBD1,TGTGCGAGTCGAGGGGGCCTTAGCACAGATACGCAGTATTTT,CASRGGLSTDTQYF
TRBV5-8,-,17,TRBJ1-5,TRBD1,TGTGCCAGCAGCCCTGGGACAGGATCTTATAGCAATCAGCCCCAGCATTTT,CASSPGTGSYSNQPQHF
TRBV4-1,-,16,TRBJ1-1,-,TGCGCCAGCAGCCATATAGGCCGGGGGGCTCGAACTGAAGCTTTCTTT,CASSHIGRGARTEAFF
TRBV5-4,-,15,TRBJ2-7,-,TGTGCCAGCAGCACGGAAGCGTTGGCAACCTACGAGCAGTACTTC,CASSTEALATYEQYF